This T cell receptor (beta chain) appears in the sequencing data of a study of cytomegalovirus exposure and HLA in healthy donors. PCR used 60 Vbeta primers and 13 Jbeta primers. The method was immunoSEQ multiplex PCR; TCRdb's version includes in-frame clones alone and lacks a portion of them. Its table records about 110,000 clones. The CDR3 consists of 15 residues. Germline V gene sequence: CDR1 LGHNA, CDR2 YNFKEQ. V was cut by 6 bases and J by 2 bases, with 17 bases left in between. The chain carries TRBV4-2 and TRBJ2-7; tentatively, D is TRBD1 (6 bases). The TCR was taken from a young man in good health and CMV-seronegative. The sequenced sample was PBMCs. This CDR3 is CASRRQGMTAYEQYF. Here the CDR3 DNA reads TGTGCCAGCAGGCGCCAGGGGATGACAGCCTACGAGCAGTACTTC.